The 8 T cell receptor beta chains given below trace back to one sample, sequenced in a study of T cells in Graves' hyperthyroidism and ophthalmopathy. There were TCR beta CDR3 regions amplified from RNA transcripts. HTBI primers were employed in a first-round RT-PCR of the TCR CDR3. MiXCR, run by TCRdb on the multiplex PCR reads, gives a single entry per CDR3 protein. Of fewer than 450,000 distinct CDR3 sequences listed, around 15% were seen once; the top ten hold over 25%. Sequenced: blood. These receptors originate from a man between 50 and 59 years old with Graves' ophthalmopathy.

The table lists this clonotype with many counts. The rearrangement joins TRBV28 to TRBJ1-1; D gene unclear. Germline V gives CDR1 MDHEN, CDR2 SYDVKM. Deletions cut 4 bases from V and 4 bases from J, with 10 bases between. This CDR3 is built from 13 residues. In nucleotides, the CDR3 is TGTGCCAGCAGTTCGAGGAGTATCACTGAAGCTTTCTTT. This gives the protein CASSSRSITEAFF.

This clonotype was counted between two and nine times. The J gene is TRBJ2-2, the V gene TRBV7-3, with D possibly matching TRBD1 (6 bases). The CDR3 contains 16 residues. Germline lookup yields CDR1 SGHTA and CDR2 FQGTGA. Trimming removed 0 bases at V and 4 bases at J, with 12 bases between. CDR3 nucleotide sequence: TGTGCCAGCAGCTTAACACATACAGGGTTCACCGGGGAGCTGTTTTTT. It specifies CASSLTHTGFTGELFF.

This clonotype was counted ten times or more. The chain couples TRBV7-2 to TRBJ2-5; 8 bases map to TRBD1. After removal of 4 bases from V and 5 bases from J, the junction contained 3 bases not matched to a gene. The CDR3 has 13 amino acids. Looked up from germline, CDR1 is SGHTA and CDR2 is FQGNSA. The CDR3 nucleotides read TGTGCCAGCAGCTCGGGACAGGTGGAGACCCAGTACTTC. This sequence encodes CASSSGQVETQYF.

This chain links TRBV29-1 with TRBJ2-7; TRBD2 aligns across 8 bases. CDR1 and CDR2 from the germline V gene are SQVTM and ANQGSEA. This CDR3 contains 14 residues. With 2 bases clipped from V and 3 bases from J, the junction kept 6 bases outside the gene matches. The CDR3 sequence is CSVERTSGVYEQYF. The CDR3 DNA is TGCAGCGTTGAACGCACTAGCGGAGTCTACGAGCAGTACTTC.

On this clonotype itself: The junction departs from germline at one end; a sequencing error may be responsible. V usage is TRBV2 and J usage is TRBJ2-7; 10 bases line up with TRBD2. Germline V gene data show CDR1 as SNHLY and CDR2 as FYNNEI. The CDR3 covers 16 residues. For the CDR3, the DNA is TGTGCCAGCAGTCACCTAGCGGGAGTAACCCGATACGGGCAGTACTTC. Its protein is CASSHLAGVTRYGQYF.

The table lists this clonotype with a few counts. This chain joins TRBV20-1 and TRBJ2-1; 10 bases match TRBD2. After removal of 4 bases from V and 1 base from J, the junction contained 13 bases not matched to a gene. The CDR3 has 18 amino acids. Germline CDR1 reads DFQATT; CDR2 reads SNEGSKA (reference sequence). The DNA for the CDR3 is TGCAGTGCTACCGATCCTAGCGGGAGTTCGGGGTCCTACAATGAGCAGTTCTTC. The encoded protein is CSATDPSGSSGSYNEQFF.

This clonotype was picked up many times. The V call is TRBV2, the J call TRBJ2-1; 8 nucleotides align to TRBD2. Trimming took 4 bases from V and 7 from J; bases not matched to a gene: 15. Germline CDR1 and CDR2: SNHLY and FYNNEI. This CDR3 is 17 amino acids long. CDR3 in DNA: TGTGCCAGCAGTGGTAGTAGCGGGAAAACAACCAGAAATGAGCAGTTCTTC. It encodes CASSGSSGKTTRNEQFF.

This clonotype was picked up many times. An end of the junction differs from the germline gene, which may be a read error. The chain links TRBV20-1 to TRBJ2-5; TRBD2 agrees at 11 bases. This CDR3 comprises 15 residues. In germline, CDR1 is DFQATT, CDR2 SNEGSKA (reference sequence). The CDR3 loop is CSVRPGLAAQETQYF. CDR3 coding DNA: TGCAGTGTTAGACCGGGACTAGCGGCCCAAGAGACCCAGTACTTC.